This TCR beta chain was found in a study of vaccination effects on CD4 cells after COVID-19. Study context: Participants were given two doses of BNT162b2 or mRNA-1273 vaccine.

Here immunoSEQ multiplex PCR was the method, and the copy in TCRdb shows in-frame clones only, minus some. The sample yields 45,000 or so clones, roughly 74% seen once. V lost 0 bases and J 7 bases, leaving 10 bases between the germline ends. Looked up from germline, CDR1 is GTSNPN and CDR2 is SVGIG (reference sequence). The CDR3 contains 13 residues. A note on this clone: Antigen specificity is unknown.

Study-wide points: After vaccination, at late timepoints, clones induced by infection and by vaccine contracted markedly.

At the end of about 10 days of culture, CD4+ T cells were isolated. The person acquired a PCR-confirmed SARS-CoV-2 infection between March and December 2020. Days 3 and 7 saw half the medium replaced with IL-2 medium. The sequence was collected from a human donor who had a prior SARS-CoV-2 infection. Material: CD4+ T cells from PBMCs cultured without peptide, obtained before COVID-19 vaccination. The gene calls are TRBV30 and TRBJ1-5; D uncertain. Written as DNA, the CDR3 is TGTGCCTGGAGTGTCTCGGACGGCCAGCCCCAGCATTTT. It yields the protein CAWSVSDGQPQHF.